Listed below are T cell receptor beta chains from one sample, sequenced in a study of beta chain features in type 1 diabetes. Assay used: immunoSEQ multiplex PCR; TCRdb lists only in-frame clones, some missing. The table has roughly 450,000 clones, approximately 14% seen once. The sequenced sample consisted of naive CD4+ T cells from blood. The origin of the receptors is a man aged 25 to 40 in good health. CDR3s include the opening cysteine and the closing phenylalanine or tryptophan. The D gene is left open where the match is weak. Clone size is shown for a subset of rows, as once, few, many or a class of expanded clone.

V gene: TRBV4-3
J gene: TRBJ1-1
clone size: few
D gene: -
CDR3 protein: CASSQAQGYTEAFF
CDR3 DNA: TGCGCCAGCAGCCAAGCACAGGGTTACACTGAAGCTTTCTTT

V gene: TRBV5-4
J gene: TRBJ1-2
clone size: -
D gene: -
CDR3 protein: CASSPGSGYTF
CDR3 DNA: TGTGCCAGCAGCCCCGGAAGTGGCTACACCTTC

V gene: TRBV6-5
J gene: TRBJ2-5
clone size: -
D gene: TRBD1
CDR3 protein: CASSHRGFYQETQYF
CDR3 DNA: TGTGCCAGCAGTCACAGGGGGTTCTACCAAGAGACCCAGTACTTC

V gene: TRBV7-9
J gene: TRBJ2-3
clone size: -
D gene: TRBD1
CDR3 protein: CASTQGAHTDTQYF
CDR3 DNA: TGTGCCAGCACTCAGGGGGCACACACAGATACGCAGTATTTT

V gene: TRBV4-1
J gene: TRBJ2-5
clone size: few
D gene: TRBD1
CDR3 protein: CASSDTGGQETQYF
CDR3 DNA: TGCGCCAGCAGCGATACAGGGGGACAAGAGACCCAGTACTTC

V gene: TRBV5-4
J gene: TRBJ2-5
clone size: -
D gene: TRBD2
CDR3 protein: CASSLGLAGGETQYF
CDR3 DNA: TGTGCCAGCAGCTTGGGCCTAGCGGGGGGTGAGACCCAGTACTTC

V gene: TRBV5-4
J gene: TRBJ1-1
clone size: -
D gene: -
CDR3 protein: CASSRGPGTEAFF
CDR3 DNA: TGTGCCAGCAGCCGGGGTCCGGGTACTGAAGCTTTCTTT

V gene: TRBV18
J gene: TRBJ2-3
clone size: -
D gene: -
CDR3 protein: CASLPNRADTQYF
CDR3 DNA: TGTGCCAGCTTGCCTAATAGGGCAGATACGCAGTATTTT

V gene: TRBV18
J gene: TRBJ1-2
clone size: -
D gene: TRBD1
CDR3 protein: CASSPPGQGTGGYTF
CDR3 DNA: TGTGCCAGCTCACCACCGGGACAGGGGACAGGTGGCTACACCTTC

V gene: TRBV7-2
J gene: TRBJ1-2
clone size: -
D gene: -
CDR3 protein: CASSFDSRDGYTF
CDR3 DNA: TGTGCCAGCAGCTTCGATTCAAGGGATGGCTACACCTTC

V gene: TRBV5-1
J gene: TRBJ2-1
clone size: -
D gene: -
CDR3 protein: CASSLATGRKNNEQFF
CDR3 DNA: TGCGCCAGCAGCTTGGCGACGGGACGAAAAAACAATGAGCAGTTCTTC

V gene: TRBV10-3
J gene: TRBJ2-2
clone size: few
D gene: -
CDR3 protein: CAISVSGELFF
CDR3 DNA: TGTGCCATCAGTGTCTCCGGGGAGCTGTTTTTT

V gene: TRBV5-4
J gene: TRBJ2-1
clone size: -
D gene: -
CDR3 protein: CASSLGRASRDSYAHNEQFF
CDR3 DNA: TGTGCCAGCAGCTTGGGGAGGGCCTCCCGGGACTCCTATGCCCACAATGAGCAGTTCTTC

V gene: TRBV10-3
J gene: TRBJ2-5
clone size: few
D gene: TRBD2
CDR3 protein: CAISGGLAGREETQYF
CDR3 DNA: TGTGCCATCAGTGGGGGCTTAGCGGGGCGAGAAGAGACCCAGTACTTC

V gene: TRBV7-9
J gene: TRBJ1-4
clone size: -
D gene: -
CDR3 protein: CASSFGTTNEKLFF
CDR3 DNA: TGTGCCAGCAGCTTCGGGACAACTAATGAAAAACTGTTTTTT

V gene: TRBV28
J gene: TRBJ1-5
clone size: -
D gene: -
CDR3 protein: CASSLRGRIGQPQHF
CDR3 DNA: TGTGCCAGCAGTTTAAGGGGACGGATCGGTCAGCCCCAGCATTTT

V gene: TRBV7-2
J gene: TRBJ2-1
clone size: few
D gene: TRBD2
CDR3 protein: CASSSPVAGRRNEQFF
CDR3 DNA: TGTGCCAGCAGCTCCCCCGTAGCGGGAAGGCGGAATGAGCAGTTCTTC

V gene: TRBV7-2
J gene: TRBJ2-5
clone size: -
D gene: -
CDR3 protein: CASSLVATPRAQETQYF
CDR3 DNA: TGTGCCAGCAGCTTAGTAGCCACTCCCCGGGCTCAAGAGACCCAGTACTTC

V gene: TRBV10-3
J gene: TRBJ2-5
clone size: -
D gene: -
CDR3 protein: CANSGSREETQYF
CDR3 DNA: TGTGCCAACTCGGGTTCACGCGAAGAGACCCAGTACTTC

V gene: TRBV7-2
J gene: TRBJ2-2
clone size: -
D gene: -
CDR3 protein: CASSFLGTGELFF
CDR3 DNA: TGTGCCAGCAGCTTCCTAGGGACCGGGGAGCTGTTTTTT

V gene: TRBV4-1
J gene: TRBJ2-1
clone size: -
D gene: -
CDR3 protein: CASSQRPYNEQFF
CDR3 DNA: TGCGCCAGCAGCCAGAGACCTTACAATGAGCAGTTCTTC

V gene: TRBV10-3
J gene: TRBJ2-7
clone size: few
D gene: -
CDR3 protein: CAISESSDFEQYF
CDR3 DNA: TGTGCCATCAGTGAATCGTCGGACTTCGAGCAGTACTTC

V gene: TRBV4-1
J gene: TRBJ2-1
clone size: few
D gene: TRBD2
CDR3 protein: CASSQVQAGDPYNEQFF
CDR3 DNA: TGCGCCAGCAGCCAAGTTCAGGCGGGAGACCCCTACAATGAGCAGTTCTTC

V gene: TRBV6-6
J gene: TRBJ2-7
clone size: -
D gene: TRBD1
CDR3 protein: CASSYGTVEQYF
CDR3 DNA: TGTGCCAGCAGTTACGGGACAGTCGAGCAGTACTTC

V gene: TRBV4-1
J gene: TRBJ1-5
clone size: -
D gene: -
CDR3 protein: CASSQVNNQPQHF
CDR3 DNA: TGCGCCAGCAGCCAAGTCAACAATCAGCCCCAGCATTTT

V gene: TRBV9
J gene: TRBJ2-6
clone size: few
D gene: -
CDR3 protein: CASSVLGSGANVLTF
CDR3 DNA: TGTGCCAGCAGCGTACTGGGCTCTGGGGCCAACGTCCTGACTTTC

V gene: TRBV11-1
J gene: TRBJ2-1
clone size: few
D gene: TRBD2
CDR3 protein: CASSPRTSGTYNEQFF
CDR3 DNA: TGTGCCAGCAGCCCAAGGACTAGCGGGACCTACAATGAGCAGTTCTTC

V gene: TRBV30
J gene: TRBJ2-3
clone size: -
D gene: TRBD2
CDR3 protein: CAWGASGRTDTQYF
CDR3 DNA: TGTGCCTGGGGGGCTAGCGGGCGGACAGATACGCAGTATTTT

V gene: TRBV7-2
J gene: TRBJ2-7
clone size: few
D gene: TRBD2
CDR3 protein: CASSLDTGGLPYEQYF
CDR3 DNA: TGTGCCAGCAGCTTAGATACGGGGGGGCTTCCCTACGAGCAGTACTTC

V gene: TRBV27
J gene: TRBJ1-1
clone size: few
D gene: TRBD1
CDR3 protein: CASSISTGRVTEAFF
CDR3 DNA: TGTGCCAGCAGTATCTCGACAGGGAGGGTCACTGAAGCTTTCTTT

V gene: TRBV7-2
J gene: TRBJ2-7
clone size: few
D gene: -
CDR3 protein: CASSFPGSEQYF
CDR3 DNA: TGTGCCAGCAGCTTTCCTGGGAGCGAGCAGTACTTC

V gene: TRBV6-5
J gene: TRBJ1-2
clone size: few
D gene: -
CDR3 protein: CASRDPGTGVYGYTF
CDR3 DNA: TGTGCCAGCAGGGACCCCGGGACGGGGGTTTATGGCTACACCTTC

V gene: TRBV6-6
J gene: TRBJ1-2
clone size: -
D gene: -
CDR3 protein: CASRTEPRGMGYTF
CDR3 DNA: TGTGCCAGCAGAACCGAACCGCGGGGCATGGGCTACACCTTC

V gene: TRBV9
J gene: TRBJ2-2
clone size: -
D gene: -
CDR3 protein: CASSVEGNGELFF
CDR3 DNA: TGTGCCAGCAGCGTAGAGGGAAACGGGGAGCTGTTTTTT

V gene: TRBV7-2
J gene: TRBJ2-5
clone size: few
D gene: -
CDR3 protein: CASSLVRVGSQGTQYF
CDR3 DNA: TGTGCCAGCAGCTTAGTTAGGGTAGGCAGTCAGGGGACCCAGTACTTC

V gene: TRBV7-9
J gene: TRBJ1-4
clone size: -
D gene: TRBD1
CDR3 protein: CASGTVGEKLFF
CDR3 DNA: TGTGCCAGCGGGACAGTCGGCGAAAAACTGTTTTTT

V gene: TRBV19
J gene: TRBJ1-2
clone size: -
D gene: TRBD1
CDR3 protein: CASSAGTGVSGGYTF
CDR3 DNA: TGTGCCAGTAGCGCCGGGACAGGGGTTAGTGGTGGCTACACCTTC

V gene: TRBV19
J gene: TRBJ1-1
clone size: few
D gene: TRBD1
CDR3 protein: CASRDRANTEAFF
CDR3 DNA: TGTGCCAGTAGGGACAGGGCGAACACTGAAGCTTTCTTT

V gene: TRBV19
J gene: TRBJ2-3
clone size: -
D gene: -
CDR3 protein: CASSMGASSHTDTQYF
CDR3 DNA: TGTGCCAGTAGTATGGGCGCTAGCAGCCACACAGATACGCAGTATTTT

V gene: TRBV4-3
J gene: TRBJ2-5
clone size: -
D gene: -
CDR3 protein: CASSQDERRQETQYF
CDR3 DNA: TGCGCCAGCAGCCAAGATGAGAGGCGGCAAGAGACCCAGTACTTC

V gene: TRBV7-2
J gene: TRBJ2-5
clone size: -
D gene: -
CDR3 protein: CASSLDLRAFQYF
CDR3 DNA: TGTGCCAGCAGCTTAGATCTACGCGCGTTTCAGTACTTC

V gene: TRBV4-1
J gene: TRBJ2-5
clone size: few
D gene: -
CDR3 protein: CASSPSPSEETQYF
CDR3 DNA: TGCGCCAGCAGCCCTAGCCCTTCGGAGGAGACCCAGTACTTC

V gene: TRBV4-3
J gene: TRBJ2-7
clone size: -
D gene: TRBD1
CDR3 protein: CASSQRPGQGYEQYF
CDR3 DNA: TGCGCCAGCAGCCAAAGACCGGGACAGGGCTACGAGCAGTACTTC

V gene: TRBV7-6
J gene: TRBJ2-7
clone size: -
D gene: -
CDR3 protein: CASSDPWQDPQDEQYF
CDR3 DNA: TGTGCCAGCAGCGACCCGTGGCAGGACCCTCAAGACGAGCAGTACTTC

V gene: TRBV2
J gene: TRBJ2-7
clone size: -
D gene: TRBD1
CDR3 protein: CASSVETGRTYEQYF
CDR3 DNA: TGTGCCAGCAGTGTGGAGACAGGGCGAACCTACGAGCAGTACTTC

V gene: TRBV11-2
J gene: TRBJ1-2
clone size: -
D gene: -
CDR3 protein: CASTPATIYGYTF
CDR3 DNA: TGTGCCAGCACCCCCGCGACAATTTATGGCTACACCTTC

V gene: TRBV7-8
J gene: TRBJ2-7
clone size: -
D gene: TRBD2
CDR3 protein: CASSLGLAGTLEQYF
CDR3 DNA: TGTGCCAGCAGCTTAGGACTAGCGGGAACCCTCGAGCAGTACTTC

V gene: TRBV27
J gene: TRBJ2-2
clone size: -
D gene: -
CDR3 protein: CASRLGPRATGELFF
CDR3 DNA: TGTGCCAGCAGACTTGGACCAAGGGCCACCGGGGAGCTGTTTTTT

V gene: TRBV21-1
J gene: TRBJ2-5
clone size: -
D gene: -
CDR3 protein: CASSRRSDSAGVETQYF
CDR3 DNA: TGTGCCAGCAGTCGACGAAGCGACAGCGCCGGCGTGGAGACCCAGTACTTC

V gene: TRBV19
J gene: TRBJ2-3
clone size: -
D gene: -
CDR3 protein: CASSPRRVPDTQYF
CDR3 DNA: TGTGCCAGTAGTCCCCGGCGGGTCCCAGATACGCAGTATTTT

V gene: TRBV15
J gene: TRBJ1-2
clone size: -
D gene: TRBD1
CDR3 protein: CATSRARQGLNGYTF
CDR3 DNA: TGTGCCACCAGCAGAGCCCGACAGGGCCTAAATGGCTACACCTTC

V gene: TRBV4-3
J gene: TRBJ1-4
clone size: few
D gene: -
CDR3 protein: CASSGATNEKLFF
CDR3 DNA: TGCGCCAGCAGCGGGGCAACTAATGAAAAACTGTTTTTT